These 14 T cell receptor beta chains were sequenced from one sample in a study of beta chain features in type 1 diabetes. Of the isolated RNA, all was reverse transcribed, and so the sequenced material was expressed TCRB transcripts. This table comes from immunoSEQ multiplex PCR, and its TCRdb copy is limited to in-frame clones, with some not included. The table has about 620,000 clones, about a sixth seen once. Sequenced sample: naive CD4+ T cells from blood. The receptors derive from a man aged 18 to 35 in good health.

V and J are TRBV4-1 and TRBJ2-1, with no clear D. Trimming left V 4 bases short and J 10 bases short, with 14 bases between. The CDR3 loop spans 13 amino acids. Per the germline V gene, CDR1 is MGHRA and CDR2 is YSYEKL. This chain's CDR3 is CASSPYSPREQFF. The CDR3 region has the DNA TGCGCCAGCAGCCCGTACTCTCCCCGCGAGCAGTTCTTC.

This clone turned up a few times. The chain carries TRBV9 and TRBJ1-3; 7 nucleotides agree with TRBD1. Germline CDR1 reads SGDLS; CDR2 reads YYNGEE. The ends lost 3 bases at V and 0 bases at J; junction bases unmatched: 9. The CDR3 length is 17 residues. The CDR3 DNA sequence: TGTGCCAGCAGCGGGTGGGACAGCCTCTTCTCTGGAAACACCATATATTTT. Translating gives CASSGWDSLFSGNTIYF.

The chain carries TRBV11-2 and TRBJ2-3; TRBD2 matches 11 bases. The V segment lost 5 bases and the J segment 1 base; nucleotides outside the gene matches: 11. The CDR3 length is 18 residues. The V gene's germline CDR1 is SGHAT and CDR2 FQNNGV. The chain's CDR3 is CASSLRASGGTRTDTQYF. Here the CDR3 DNA reads TGTGCCAGCAGCCTCCGGGCTAGCGGGGGGACACGCACAGATACGCAGTATTTT. Using reference TRBV11-2 and TRBJ2-3 for the parts outside the CDR3, the full variable domain is EAGVAQSPRYKIIEKRQSVAFWCNPISGHATLYWYQQILGQGPKLLIQFQNNGVVDDSQLPKDRFSAERLKGVDSTLKIQPAKLEDSAVYLCASSLRASGGTRTDTQYFGPGTRLTVL.

On this clone: At one end the junction does not follow the germline gene, possibly because of a read error. The J gene is TRBJ2-2, the V gene TRBV7-7, with TRBD1 identical over 7 bases. The CDR3 spans 15 residues. Germline CDR1 reads SSHAT; CDR2 reads FNYEAQ (reference sequence). CDR3 DNA: TGTGCTAGCAGCAGGGGACAGCTAAACACCGGGGAGCTGTTTTTT. Amino acids: CASSRGQLNTGELFF. Full variable domain (remainder filled in from reference TRBV7-7 and TRBJ2-2): GAGVSQSPRYKVTKRGQDVTLRCDPISSHATLYWYQQALGQGPEFLTYFNYEAQPDKSGLPSDRFSAERPEGSISTLTIQRTEQRDSAMYRCASSRGQLNTGELFFGEGSRLTVL.

The genes are TRBV15 and TRBJ1-6, with TRBD1 matching over 7 bases. The CDR3 consists of 16 residues. Trimming removed 4 bases from V and 0 bases from J; junction bases left unmatched: 3. CDR1 is LNHNV and CDR2 is YYDKDF in the germline V gene (reference sequence). Here the CDR3 reads CATSTRTGSYNSPLHF. The CDR3 region has the DNA TGTGCCACCAGCACCCGGACAGGCTCCTATAATTCACCCCTCCACTTT.

This clone turned up a few times. Other nucleotide sequences from this sample produce the same CDR3. The chain uses TRBV19 and TRBJ2-7; 9 nucleotides agree with TRBD1. Germline V gene lookup returns CDR1 LNHDA and CDR2 SQIVND (reference sequence). Trimming removed 2 bases from V and 2 bases from J; junction bases left unmatched: 1. The CDR3 covers 14 residues. CDR3 loop: CASSIRQGAYEQYF. Written as DNA, the CDR3 is TGTGCCAGTAGTATACGACAGGGGGCCTACGAGCAGTACTTC.

This clone was counted at least ten times. The chain joins TRBV10-3 to TRBJ2-6; 11 bases are a match to TRBD1. V lost 10 bases and J lost 1; bases outside the gene matches: 6. Germline assignment: CDR1 ENHRY and CDR2 SYGVKD. The CDR3 extends over 16 amino acids. The CDR3 is CATGQGASSGANVLTF. As DNA, the CDR3 is TGTGCCACCGGACAGGGGGCGTCATCTGGGGCCAACGTCCTGACTTTC.

The chain has TRBV11-3 and TRBJ2-1; TRBD1 might be the D (6 bases). V lost 1 base and J 10 bases, leaving 17 bases between the germline ends. In germline, CDR1 is SGHNT, CDR2 YENEEA. The CDR3 is 15 residues long. CDR3 amino acids: CASSLGATGMREQFF. The DNA for the CDR3 is TGTGCCAGCAGCTTAGGGGCTACAGGGATGCGAGAGCAGTTCTTC.

This clone was counted between two and nine times. The chain is built from TRBV6-5 and TRBJ1-4; the D is unclear. Trimming took 5 bases from V and 8 from J, leaving 12 bases between them. This CDR3 has 13 amino acids. Germline loops: CDR1 MNHEY, CDR2 SVGAGI. The CDR3 DNA reads as TGTGCCAGCAGTAAACGCGTGGAAGAAAAACTGTTTTTT. As protein: CASSKRVEEKLFF.

In this sample, this clone turned up a few times. The chain joins TRBV7-2 to TRBJ1-2; D is perhaps TRBD1 (5 bases). The CDR3 contains 14 residues. V gave up 3 bases and J gave up 4 bases, with 12 bases separating them. CDR1 SGHTA and CDR2 FQGNSA come from the germline V gene. The CDR3 bases are TGTGCCAGCAGCTTCTACGGGACGACCTATGGCTACACCTTC. Its protein is CASSFYGTTYGYTF.

This clone was seen a few times. The chain is built from TRBV7-9 and TRBJ1-1; 8 bases map to TRBD1. Unmatched junction bases numbered 9, after V lost 5 bases and J lost 1 base. CDR1 is SEHNR and CDR2 is FQNEAQ in the germline V gene (reference sequence). This CDR3 has 16 residues. CDR3 nucleotide sequence: TGTGCCAGCAGCCTCCGGGACAGGACCACGAACACTGAAGCTTTCTTT. Encoded protein: CASSLRDRTTNTEAFF.

A few counts support this clone. This chain joins TRBV9 and TRBJ2-3, with 9 bases matching TRBD2. Trimming removed 1 base from V and 2 bases from J; junction bases left unmatched: 2. This CDR3 contains 15 residues. Germline CDR1 is SGDLS and CDR2 is YYNGEE. As DNA, the CDR3 is TGTGCCAGCAGCGTAATAGCGGGAGCCACAGATACGCAGTATTTT. Its protein is CASSVIAGATDTQYF.

The chain links TRBV10-3 to TRBJ1-5, with 9 bases lining up with TRBD1. The V segment lost 4 bases and the J segment 2 bases; nucleotides outside the gene matches: 0. The germline V gene has CDR1 ENHRY and CDR2 SYGVKD. The CDR3 has 14 amino acids. CDR3 nucleotide sequence: TGTGCCATCAGTGGGACAGGGGGCAATCAGCCCCAGCATTTT. Its translation: CAISGTGGNQPQHF.

The chain uses TRBV5-4 and TRBJ1-2, with D possibly being TRBD1 (6 bases). Germline-derived CDR1 and CDR2 are SGHNT and YYREEE (reference sequence). There are 15 residues in the CDR3. The V end lost 0 bases, the J end lost 7 bases, and 16 bases lay between the germline ends. CDR3 sequence reads: CASSLALVGAIGYTF. DNA for the CDR3: TGTGCCAGCAGCTTGGCCCTAGTGGGGGCGATTGGCTACACCTTC.